One and the same sample provided the 26 T cell receptor beta chains below, sequenced in a study of blood T cell repertoires in COVID-19. Profiling relied on immunoSEQ multiplex PCR, and the TCRdb table lists in-frame clones only, not all of them. This table has around 86,000 clones, about 83% appearing once. The sample taken for sequencing was peripheral blood. These receptors were collected from a woman of 80 years or more with acute or convalescent COVID-19.

This clone has just one count. The CDR3 DNA reads as TGTGCCAGCAGCGTAGGACTAGCGAATGAGCAGTTCTTC. It specifies CASSVGLANEQFF. V is TRBV9 and J is TRBJ2-1; 8 nucleotides line up with TRBD2. In germline, CDR1 is SGDLS, CDR2 YYNGEE. This CDR3 is 13 amino acids long. V trimming: 0 bases; J trimming: 7 bases; junction bases outside the gene matches: 0.

V is TRBV5-4 and J is TRBJ2-1, with D unclear. V lost 4 bases and J 5 bases, leaving 10 bases between the germline ends. Germline CDR1 is SGHNT and CDR2 is YYREEE (reference sequence). The CDR3 has 13 residues. The CDR3 nucleotides read TGTGCCAGCAGCCGAACACGGGACAATGAGCAGTTCTTC. Amino acid sequence: CASSRTRDNEQFF. Together with reference TRBV5-4 and TRBJ2-1, the CDR3 gives the full variable domain: ETGVTQSPTHLIKTRGQQVTLRCSSQSGHNTVSWYQQALGQGPQFIFQYYREEENGRGNFPPRFSGLQFPNYSSELNVNALELDDSALYLCASSRTRDNEQFFGPGTRLTVL.

This clone appeared once. The V gene is TRBV7-9, the J gene TRBJ2-1; D remains unclear. Germline loops: CDR1 SEHNR, CDR2 FQNEAQ (reference sequence). This CDR3 comprises 13 residues. V was clipped by 2 bases and J by 8 bases, with 10 bases between them. CDR3 DNA sequence: TGTGCCAGCAGCTTAATCGCGGTCGATGAGCAGTTCTTC. Translated, it gives CASSLIAVDEQFF. Filled out from reference TRBV7-9 and TRBJ2-1, the complete variable domain reads DTGVSQNPRHKITKRGQNVTFRCDPISEHNRLYWYRQTLGQGPEFLTYFQNEAQLEKSRLLSDRFSAERPKGSFSTLEIQRTEQGDSAMYLCASSLIAVDEQFFGPGTRLTVL.

The J gene is TRBJ2-6, the V gene TRBV3-1 (or the pseudogene TRBV3-2); no definite D call. The germline gives CDR1 LGHDT, CDR2 YNNKEL (reference sequence). The V gene lost 2 bases and the J gene lost 2 bases, with 10 bases spanning the gap. The CDR3 is 16 amino acids. The CDR3 coding sequence is TGTGCCAGCAGCCAACTGGGCTCGACTGGGGCCAACGTCCTGACTTTC. This codes for CASSQLGSTGANVLTF.

Comments on this clone: Other DNA variants within this sample encode the same CDR3. This chain joins TRBV28 and TRBJ1-4, with TRBD1 as a possible D gene (6 bases). The V end was cut by 2 bases, the J end by 0 bases, with 7 bases between. The CDR3 length is 15 residues. CDR1 MDHEN and CDR2 SYDVKM come from the germline V gene. DNA of the CDR3: TGTGCCAGCAGTTTAGAGGGGGCAACTAATGAAAAACTGTTTTTT. This translates into CASSLEGATNEKLFF.

This rearrangement joins TRBV5-1 to TRBJ2-3, with TRBD2 identical over 11 bases. Germline loops: CDR1 SGHRS, CDR2 YFSETQ. The CDR3 is 15 residues long. J gave up 3 bases and V 6 bases, and 6 bases lay outside the gene matches. The CDR3 loop is CASISGTSGTDTQYF. The CDR3 coding sequence is TGCGCCAGCATCTCCGGGACTAGCGGAACAGATACGCAGTATTTT.

This chain links TRBV6-5 with TRBJ1-5, with 11 bases fitting TRBD1. Trimming at V came to 7 bases and at J to 4 bases, leaving 6 bases not matched to a gene. CDR3 size: 15 residues. Looked up from germline, CDR1 is MNHEY and CDR2 is SVGAGI. CDR3 sequence: CASTNGQGANQPQHF. The CDR3 nucleotides are TGTGCCAGCACCAACGGACAGGGGGCGAATCAGCCCCAGCATTTT.

The chain carries TRBV7-9 and TRBJ2-7; 9 bases are shared with TRBD2. V trimming: 5 bases; J trimming: 0 bases; junction bases outside the gene matches: 5. In germline, CDR1 is SEHNR, CDR2 FQNEAQ (reference sequence). This CDR3 region has 15 residues. CDR3 sequence: CASSGTSSSSYEQYF. CDR3 nucleotides: TGTGCCAGCAGCGGGACTAGCTCGAGCTCCTACGAGCAGTACTTC.

Only one count was recorded for this clone. This chain links TRBV6-1 with TRBJ2-7; no definite D call. Trimming left V 2 bases short and J 4 bases short, with 6 bases between. Germline lookup yields CDR1 MNHNS and CDR2 SASEGT. The CDR3 is 12 amino acids. The CDR3 is CASSEIPYEQYF. In DNA form, the CDR3 reads TGTGCCAGCAGTGAAATCCCTTACGAGCAGTACTTC.

The gene calls are TRBV9 and TRBJ1-5; no reliable D call. Germline V gives CDR1 SGDLS, CDR2 YYNGEE. Trimming removed 0 bases at V and 7 bases at J, with 14 bases between. The CDR3 has 15 residues. CDR3 sequence: CASSVDGVGDQPQHF. The CDR3 DNA reads as TGTGCCAGCAGCGTAGATGGGGTGGGAGACCAGCCCCAGCATTTT. Drawing the rest from reference TRBV9 and TRBJ1-5, the complete variable domain is DSGVTQTPKHLITATGQRVTLRCSPRSGDLSVYWYQQSLDQGLQFLIQYYNGEERAKGNILERFSAQQFPDLHSELNLSSLELGDSALYFCASSVDGVGDQPQHFGDGTRLSIL.

The chain is built from TRBV20-1 and TRBJ2-7, with no clear D. Trimming stripped 6 bases from V and 6 bases from J, with 12 bases between. CDR3 length: 11 residues. Looked up from germline, CDR1 is DFQATT and CDR2 is SNEGSKA (reference sequence). The CDR3 protein is CSAPLLAEQYF. The CDR3, as DNA: TGCAGTGCGCCCCTTTTGGCCGAGCAGTACTTC.

V and J are TRBV19 and TRBJ1-5; TRBD1 is a possible D gene (5 bases). Germline CDR1 reads LNHDA; CDR2 reads SQIVND (reference sequence). The CDR3 consists of 14 residues. Trimming shortened V by 7 bases and J by 0 bases, and 10 bases separated the two germline ends. Here the CDR3 reads CASTLTASNQPQHF. In DNA, the CDR3 is TGTGCCAGTACTCTGACAGCTAGCAATCAGCCCCAGCATTTT.

The rearrangement links TRBV5-1 to TRBJ2-7; TRBD2 matches 9 bases. The CDR3 has 14 amino acids. Germline CDR1 and CDR2: SGHRS and YFSETQ. V lost 0 bases to trimming and J lost 5 bases; unmatched junction nucleotides: 3. The CDR3 spells CASSLVAGANEQYF. The CDR3 DNA reads TGCGCCAGCAGCTTGGTAGCGGGAGCAAACGAGCAGTACTTC.

CDR3 in DNA: TGTGCCAGCAGCCCGGGGACTATCCAAGAGACCCAGTACTTC. Encoded protein: CASSPGTIQETQYF. V and J are TRBV7-9 and TRBJ2-5; 7 nucleotides line up with TRBD2. The CDR3 loop spans 14 amino acids. V lost 5 bases and J lost 1; bases outside the gene matches: 4. Germline assignment: CDR1 SEHNR and CDR2 FQNEAQ (reference sequence).

This chain connects TRBV7-9 to TRBJ2-7; perhaps TRBD2 as D (5 bases). Germline CDR1 and CDR2: SEHNR and FQNEAQ (reference sequence). The CDR3 consists of 14 residues. V lost 5 bases to trimming and J lost 6 bases, with 17 bases between them. The CDR3 DNA reads as TGTGCCAGCAGCCCCGGGCTGGCCGCGGGCGAGCAGTACTTC. Its translation: CASSPGLAAGEQYF.

V gene TRBV12-3 or TRBV12-4 combines with J gene TRBJ2-5; a possible D gene is TRBD2 (6 bases). V was clipped by 4 bases and J by 0 bases, with 6 bases between them. The CDR3 is 13 residues long. The CDR3 nucleotides are TGTGCCAGCAGTTCTAGCGACCAAGAGACCCAGTACTTC. Translation gives CASSSSDQETQYF.

The chain carries TRBV14 and TRBJ2-7, with D maybe TRBD2 (5 bases). V was pared by 2 bases and J by 3 bases, with 11 bases between. There are 14 residues in the CDR3. Germline lookup yields CDR1 SGHDN and CDR2 FVKESK. The CDR3 spells CASSQNSGDYEQYF. The CDR3 DNA follows: TGTGCCAGCAGCCAAAACTCCGGGGACTACGAGCAGTACTTC.

The rearrangement uses TRBV9 and TRBJ1-1; D remains unclear. Trimming cost V 0 bases and J 3 bases, with 12 bases left between them. The CDR3 length is 15 residues. The germline V gene has CDR1 SGDLS and CDR2 YYNGEE. CDR3 sequence: CASSVDWGVYTEAFF. CDR3 coding DNA: TGTGCCAGCAGCGTAGACTGGGGAGTTTACACTGAAGCTTTCTTT.

The chain couples TRBV7-2 to TRBJ2-2; TRBD1 matches 7 bases. Trimming removed 6 bases from V and 4 bases from J; junction bases left unmatched: 8. Germline V lookup: CDR1 SGHTA, CDR2 FQGNSA. This CDR3 region has 15 residues. The CDR3 DNA reads TGTGCCAGCAGTTTTGGACAGGCGAGCACCGGGGAGCTGTTTTTT. This codes for CASSFGQASTGELFF. Variable domain in full (rest from reference TRBV7-2 and TRBJ2-2): GAGVSQSPSNKVTEKGKDVELRCDPISGHTALYWYRQSLGQGLEFLIYFQGNSAPDKSGLPSDRFSAERTGGSVSTLTIQRTQQEDSAVYLCASSFGQASTGELFFGEGSRLTVL.

The chain uses TRBV3-1 (or the pseudogene TRBV3-2) and TRBJ1-5; 10 positions match TRBD1. V lost 0 bases and J lost 7; bases outside the gene matches: 6. The CDR3 length is 16 residues. Germline-derived CDR1 and CDR2 are LGHDT and YNNKEL (reference sequence). Written as DNA, the CDR3 is TGTGCCAGCAGCCAAGACACGACAGGGGGCAGGCAGCCCCAGCATTTT. This sequence encodes CASSQDTTGGRQPQHF.

This rearrangement joins TRBV3-1 (or the pseudogene TRBV3-2) to TRBJ2-1; TRBD1 is a possible D gene (6 bases). Germline V gene lookup returns CDR1 LGHDT and CDR2 YNNKEL (reference sequence). This CDR3 has 14 residues. Between the trimmed V and J ends, which lost 0 bases and 7 bases, there was a span of 10 bases. The CDR3 region is CASSQETGLNEQFF. The DNA for the CDR3 is TGTGCCAGCAGCCAAGAGACAGGATTAAATGAGCAGTTCTTC.

This chain joins TRBV3-1 (or the pseudogene TRBV3-2) and TRBJ2-7, with TRBD2 identical over 13 bases. Germline V gene data show CDR1 as LGHDT and CDR2 as YNNKEL (reference sequence). CDR3 length: 15 residues. V lost 3 bases to trimming and J lost 5 bases; unmatched junction nucleotides: 4. The CDR3 nucleotides are TGTGCCAGCAGCCAGGGGACTAGCGGGACCAACGAGCAGTACTTC. As protein: CASSQGTSGTNEQYF.

V usage is TRBV7-9 and J usage is TRBJ2-5; D might be TRBD1 (5 bases). V was clipped by 5 bases and J by 1 base, with 11 bases between them. This CDR3 has 14 amino acids. Germline V gives CDR1 SEHNR, CDR2 FQNEAQ (reference sequence). The CDR3 DNA follows: TGTGCCAGCAGCCTTAGACAGCCCCAAGAGACCCAGTACTTC. It translates to CASSLRQPQETQYF. Using reference TRBV7-9 and TRBJ2-5 for the parts outside the CDR3, the full variable domain is DTGVSQNPRHKITKRGQNVTFRCDPISEHNRLYWYRQTLGQGPEFLTYFQNEAQLEKSRLLSDRFSAERPKGSFSTLEIQRTEQGDSAMYLCASSLRQPQETQYFGPGTRLLVL.

This chain joins TRBV5-4 and TRBJ2-2; a possible D gene is TRBD2 (7 bases). This CDR3 is 17 amino acids long. V was shortened by 4 bases and J by 4 bases, with 20 bases between the two germline ends. Germline loops: CDR1 SGHNT, CDR2 YYREEE (reference sequence). CDR3 in amino acids: CASSGGGPGAGTGELFF. DNA for the CDR3: TGTGCCAGCAGCGGGGGGGGGCCGGGAGCGGGCACCGGGGAGCTGTTTTTT.

The chain has TRBV29-1 and TRBJ2-7; 8 bases align to TRBD2. Germline V CDR1 and CDR2: SQVTM, ANQGSEA. The CDR3 contains 12 residues. Trimming at V came to 8 bases and at J to 6 bases, leaving 9 bases not matched to a gene. The CDR3 region has the DNA TGCAGCTGGGCGAGCGGGAGCGGCGAGCAGTACTTC. As protein: CSWASGSGEQYF.

In this sample, this clone turned up once. The chain recombines TRBV7-2 with TRBJ1-1; possibly TRBD1 for D (6 bases). V dropped 0 bases and J dropped 4 bases, with 12 bases sitting between them. From germline, CDR1 is SGHTA and CDR2 FQGNSA. The CDR3 contains 15 residues. CDR3 residues: CASSLANRAGTEAFF. Written as DNA, the CDR3 is TGTGCCAGCAGCTTAGCTAACAGGGCCGGCACTGAAGCTTTCTTT.